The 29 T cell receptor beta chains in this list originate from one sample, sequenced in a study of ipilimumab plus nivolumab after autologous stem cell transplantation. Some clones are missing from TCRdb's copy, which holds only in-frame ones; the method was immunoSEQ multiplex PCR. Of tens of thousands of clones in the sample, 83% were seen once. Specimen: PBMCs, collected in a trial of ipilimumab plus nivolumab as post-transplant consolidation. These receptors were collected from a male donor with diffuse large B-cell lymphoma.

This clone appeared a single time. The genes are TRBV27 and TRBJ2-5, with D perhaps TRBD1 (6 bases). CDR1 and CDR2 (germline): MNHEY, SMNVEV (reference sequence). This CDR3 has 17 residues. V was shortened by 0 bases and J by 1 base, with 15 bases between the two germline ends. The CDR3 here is CASSLSGTRGSQETQYF. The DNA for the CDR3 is TGTGCCAGCAGTTTATCAGGGACAAGAGGGTCCCAAGAGACCCAGTACTTC.

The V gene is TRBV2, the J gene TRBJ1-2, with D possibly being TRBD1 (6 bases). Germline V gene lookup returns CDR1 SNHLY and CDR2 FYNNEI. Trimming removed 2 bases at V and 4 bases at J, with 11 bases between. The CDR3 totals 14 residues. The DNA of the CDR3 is TGTGCCAGCAGTGAAACGAACAGGGTCTATGGCTACACCTTC. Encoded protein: CASSETNRVYGYTF.

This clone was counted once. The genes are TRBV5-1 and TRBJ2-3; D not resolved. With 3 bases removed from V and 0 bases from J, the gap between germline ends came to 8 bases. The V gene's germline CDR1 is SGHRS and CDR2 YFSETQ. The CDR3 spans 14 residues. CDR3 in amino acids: CASSSTDSTDTQYF. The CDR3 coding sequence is TGCGCCAGCAGCTCAACGGATAGCACAGATACGCAGTATTTT.

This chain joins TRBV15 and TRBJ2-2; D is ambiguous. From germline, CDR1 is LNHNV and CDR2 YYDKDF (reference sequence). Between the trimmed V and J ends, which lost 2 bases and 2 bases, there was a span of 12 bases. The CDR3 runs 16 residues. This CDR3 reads CATSRKRALNTGELFF. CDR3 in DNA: TGTGCCACCAGCAGAAAACGGGCCCTCAACACCGGGGAGCTGTTTTTT.

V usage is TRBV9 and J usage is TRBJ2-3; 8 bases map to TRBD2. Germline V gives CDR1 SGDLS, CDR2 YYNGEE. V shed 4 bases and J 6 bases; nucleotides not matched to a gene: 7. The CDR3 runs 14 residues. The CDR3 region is CASSRIAGLDTQYF. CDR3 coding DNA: TGTGCCAGCAGCCGTATAGCGGGGCTGGATACGCAGTATTTT.

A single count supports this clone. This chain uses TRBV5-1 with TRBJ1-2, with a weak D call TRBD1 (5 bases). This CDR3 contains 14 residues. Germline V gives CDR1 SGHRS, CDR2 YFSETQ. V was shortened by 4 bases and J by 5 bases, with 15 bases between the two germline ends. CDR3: CASSPATEGYGYTF. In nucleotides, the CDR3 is TGCGCCAGCAGCCCAGCGACTGAGGGGTATGGCTACACCTTC.

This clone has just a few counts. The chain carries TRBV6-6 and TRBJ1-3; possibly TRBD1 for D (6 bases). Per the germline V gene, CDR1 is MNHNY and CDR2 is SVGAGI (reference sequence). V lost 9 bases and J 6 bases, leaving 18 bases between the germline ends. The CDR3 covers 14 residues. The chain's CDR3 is CASSRGREANTIYF. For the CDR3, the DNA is TGTGCCAGTTCCCGGGGGCGTGAGGCAAACACCATATATTTT.

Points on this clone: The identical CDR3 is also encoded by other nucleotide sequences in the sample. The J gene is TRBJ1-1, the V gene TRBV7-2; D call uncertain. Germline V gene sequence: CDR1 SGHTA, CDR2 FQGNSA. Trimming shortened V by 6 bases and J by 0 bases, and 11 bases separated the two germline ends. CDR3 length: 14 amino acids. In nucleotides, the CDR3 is TGTGCCAGCAGTTTAAGAGAAATGAACACTGAAGCTTTCTTT. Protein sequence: CASSLREMNTEAFF. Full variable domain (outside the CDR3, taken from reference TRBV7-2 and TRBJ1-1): GAGVSQSPSNKVTEKGKDVELRCDPISGHTALYWYRQSLGQGLEFLIYFQGNSAPDKSGLPSDRFSAERTGGSVSTLTIQRTQQEDSAVYLCASSLREMNTEAFFGQGTRLTVV.

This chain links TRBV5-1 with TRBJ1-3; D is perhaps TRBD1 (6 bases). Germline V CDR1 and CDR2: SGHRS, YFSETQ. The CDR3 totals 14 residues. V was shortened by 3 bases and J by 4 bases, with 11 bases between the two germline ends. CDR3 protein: CASSSGGQGNTIYF. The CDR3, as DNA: TGCGCCAGCAGCTCGGGCGGACAGGGAAACACCATATATTTT.

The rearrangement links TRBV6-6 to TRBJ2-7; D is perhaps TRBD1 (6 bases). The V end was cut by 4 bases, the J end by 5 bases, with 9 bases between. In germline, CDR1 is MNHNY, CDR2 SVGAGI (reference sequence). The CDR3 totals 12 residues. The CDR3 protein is CASSLQGDEQYF. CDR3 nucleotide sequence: TGTGCCAGCAGTTTACAGGGAGACGAGCAGTACTTC.

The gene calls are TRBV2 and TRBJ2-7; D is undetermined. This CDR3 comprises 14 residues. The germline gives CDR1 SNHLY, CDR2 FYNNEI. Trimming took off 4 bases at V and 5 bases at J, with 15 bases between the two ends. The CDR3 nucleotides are TGTGCCAGCAGTGTCCCGGGCCCTGGAAACGAGCAGTACTTC. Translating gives CASSVPGPGNEQYF.

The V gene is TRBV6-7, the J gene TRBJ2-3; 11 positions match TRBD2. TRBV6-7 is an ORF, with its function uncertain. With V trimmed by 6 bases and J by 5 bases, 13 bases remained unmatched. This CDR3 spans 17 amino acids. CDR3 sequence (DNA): TGTGCCAGCAGCCAGCACCTTAGCGGGGGGGCCAAAGATACGCAGTATTTT. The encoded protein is CASSQHLSGGAKDTQYF.

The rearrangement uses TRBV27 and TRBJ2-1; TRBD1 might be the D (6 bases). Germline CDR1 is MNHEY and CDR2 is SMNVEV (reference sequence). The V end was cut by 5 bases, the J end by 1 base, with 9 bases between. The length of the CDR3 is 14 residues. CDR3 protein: CASSPTGSYNEQFF. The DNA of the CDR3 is TGTGCCAGCAGTCCAACAGGGTCCTACAATGAGCAGTTCTTC.

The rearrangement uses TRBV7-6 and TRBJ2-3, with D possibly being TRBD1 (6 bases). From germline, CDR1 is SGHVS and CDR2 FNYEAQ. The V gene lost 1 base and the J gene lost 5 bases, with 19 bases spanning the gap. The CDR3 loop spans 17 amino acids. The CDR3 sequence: CASSLVGARLGRDTQYF. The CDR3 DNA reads TGTGCCAGCAGCTTAGTGGGGGCAAGACTCGGCAGAGATACGCAGTATTTT.

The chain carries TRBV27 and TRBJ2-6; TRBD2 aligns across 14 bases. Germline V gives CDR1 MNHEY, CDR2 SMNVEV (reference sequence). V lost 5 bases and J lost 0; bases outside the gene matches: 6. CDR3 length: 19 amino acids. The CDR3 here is CASSPGLAGALSGANVLTF. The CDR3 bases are TGTGCCAGCAGTCCGGGACTAGCGGGGGCCCTCTCTGGGGCCAACGTCCTGACTTTC.

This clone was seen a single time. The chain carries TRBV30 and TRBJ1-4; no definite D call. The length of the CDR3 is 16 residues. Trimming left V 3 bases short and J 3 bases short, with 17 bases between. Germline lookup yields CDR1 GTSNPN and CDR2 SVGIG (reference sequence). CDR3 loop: CAWSDGVTPANEKLFF. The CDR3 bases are TGTGCCTGGAGCGATGGGGTGACACCGGCTAATGAAAAACTGTTTTTT.

The CDR3 here is CASSLERSYEQYF. The CDR3 nucleotides read TGTGCCAGCAGCTTAGAACGGTCCTACGAGCAGTACTTC. The gene calls are TRBV7-8 and TRBJ2-7; D is ambiguous. This CDR3 comprises 13 residues. V was cut by 1 base and J by 1 base, with 5 bases left in between. Looked up from germline, CDR1 is SGHVS and CDR2 is FQNEAQ.

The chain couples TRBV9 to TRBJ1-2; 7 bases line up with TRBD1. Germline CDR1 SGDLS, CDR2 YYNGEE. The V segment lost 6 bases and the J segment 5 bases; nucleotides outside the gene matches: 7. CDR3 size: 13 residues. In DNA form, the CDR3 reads TGTGCCAGCAATGCAGGGGGAAGTTATGGCTACACCTTC. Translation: CASNAGGSYGYTF.

CDR3 DNA: TGCGCCAGCAGCACAGGCAACTATGGCTACACCTTC. It yields the protein CASSTGNYGYTF. The V call is TRBV10-2, the J call TRBJ1-2; tentatively, D is TRBD1 (5 bases). CDR3 length equals 12 residues. Trimming pared 6 bases from V and 2 bases from J, leaving 7 bases between. Germline V gives CDR1 WSHSY, CDR2 SAAADI.

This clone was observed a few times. CDR3 region: CASSLARNYGYTF. As DNA, the CDR3 is TGTGCCAGCAGCTTGGCCAGGAACTATGGCTACACCTTC. This chain connects TRBV5-4 to TRBJ1-2, with D uncertain. Germline assignment: CDR1 SGHNT and CDR2 YYREEE (reference sequence). The CDR3 runs to 13 residues. V was cut by 0 bases and J by 2 bases, with 5 bases left in between.

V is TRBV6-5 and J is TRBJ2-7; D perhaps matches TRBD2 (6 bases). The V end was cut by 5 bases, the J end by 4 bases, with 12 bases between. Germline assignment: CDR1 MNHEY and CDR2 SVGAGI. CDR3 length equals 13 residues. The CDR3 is CASSNGGFYEQYF. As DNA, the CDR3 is TGTGCCAGCAGTAACGGGGGATTTTACGAGCAGTACTTC.

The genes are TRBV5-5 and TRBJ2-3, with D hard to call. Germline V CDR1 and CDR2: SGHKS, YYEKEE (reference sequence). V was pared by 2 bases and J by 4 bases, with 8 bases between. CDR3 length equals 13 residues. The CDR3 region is CASSFGPPDTQYF. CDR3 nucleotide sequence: TGTGCCAGCAGCTTTGGTCCTCCAGATACGCAGTATTTT.

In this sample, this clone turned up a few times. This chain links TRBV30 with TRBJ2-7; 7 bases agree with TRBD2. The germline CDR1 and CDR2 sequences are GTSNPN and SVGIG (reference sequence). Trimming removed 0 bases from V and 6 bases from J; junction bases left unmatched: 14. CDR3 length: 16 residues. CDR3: CAWSVSGRGRRAEQYF. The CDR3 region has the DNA TGTGCCTGGAGTGTTAGCGGGCGCGGCCGGAGGGCCGAGCAGTACTTC.

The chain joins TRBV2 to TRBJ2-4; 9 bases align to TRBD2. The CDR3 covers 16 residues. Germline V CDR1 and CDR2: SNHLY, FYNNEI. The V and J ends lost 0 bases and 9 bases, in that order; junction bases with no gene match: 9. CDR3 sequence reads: CASSEALAGPSGIQYF. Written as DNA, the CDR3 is TGTGCCAGCAGTGAAGCCCTAGCGGGGCCTTCGGGCATTCAGTACTTC.

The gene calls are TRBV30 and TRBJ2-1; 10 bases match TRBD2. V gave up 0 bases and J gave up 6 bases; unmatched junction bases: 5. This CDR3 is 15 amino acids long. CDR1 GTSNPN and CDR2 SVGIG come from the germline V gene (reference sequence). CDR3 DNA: TGTGCCTGGAGTGTGGCTCTAGCGGGGGCCAATGAGCAGTTCTTC. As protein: CAWSVALAGANEQFF.

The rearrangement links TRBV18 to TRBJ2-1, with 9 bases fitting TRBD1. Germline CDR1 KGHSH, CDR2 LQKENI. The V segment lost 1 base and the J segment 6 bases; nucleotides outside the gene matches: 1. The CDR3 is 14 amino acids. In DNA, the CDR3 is TGTGCCAGCTCACCACGGACAGGGGCCAATGAGCAGTTCTTC. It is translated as CASSPRTGANEQFF.

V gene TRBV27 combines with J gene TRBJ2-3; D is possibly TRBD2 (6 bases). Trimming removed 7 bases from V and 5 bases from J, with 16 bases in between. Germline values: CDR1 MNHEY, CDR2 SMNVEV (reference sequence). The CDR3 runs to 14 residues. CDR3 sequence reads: CASKRRGREDTQYF. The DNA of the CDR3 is TGTGCCAGCAAGCGGAGGGGAAGAGAAGATACGCAGTATTTT.

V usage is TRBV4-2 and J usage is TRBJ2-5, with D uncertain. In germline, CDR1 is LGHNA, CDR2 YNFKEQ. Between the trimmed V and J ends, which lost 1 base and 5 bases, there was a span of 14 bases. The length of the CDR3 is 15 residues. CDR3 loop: CASSQVVGLGETQYF. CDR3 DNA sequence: TGTGCCAGCAGCCAAGTCGTCGGGTTAGGGGAGACCCAGTACTTC.

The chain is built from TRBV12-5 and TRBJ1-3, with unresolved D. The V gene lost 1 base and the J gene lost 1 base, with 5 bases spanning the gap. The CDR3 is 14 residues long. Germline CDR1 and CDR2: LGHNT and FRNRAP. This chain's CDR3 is CASGLDLSGNTIYF. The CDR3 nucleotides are TGTGCTAGTGGTTTGGACTTATCTGGAAACACCATATATTTT.